The T cell receptor (beta chain) described here comes from a study of human T cells and chemical hapten exposure. TCRdb reanalysed the RACE reads using MiXCR and keeps one entry per CDR3 protein. Among 350,000 to 400,000 distinct CDR3 sequences listed, nearly 6.5% were seen once. CDR1 is SGHDN, CDR2 FVKESK, per germline. The CDR3 has 16 residues. V lost 3 bases and J lost 4; bases outside the gene matches: 8. This clonotype was recorded a few times. As to time point: patch test 2, 6 weeks after DPC sensitization. Described treatment: therapeutic diphenylcyclopropenone sensitization with weekly scalp DPC.

The TCR originated in a woman aged 18-29 years with alopecia areata. Some clones in this sample may be carry-over from other donors' samples. The chain is built from TRBV14 and TRBJ2-4; TRBD1 aligns across 8 bases. Sequenced here: whole blood, sampled in connection with sensitization to the hapten diphenylcyclopropenone (DPC). The CDR3 nucleotides are TGTGCCAGCAGCCAGAACTTGGGACAGGCAAAAAACATTCAGTACTTC. Residues: CASSQNLGQAKNIQYF.